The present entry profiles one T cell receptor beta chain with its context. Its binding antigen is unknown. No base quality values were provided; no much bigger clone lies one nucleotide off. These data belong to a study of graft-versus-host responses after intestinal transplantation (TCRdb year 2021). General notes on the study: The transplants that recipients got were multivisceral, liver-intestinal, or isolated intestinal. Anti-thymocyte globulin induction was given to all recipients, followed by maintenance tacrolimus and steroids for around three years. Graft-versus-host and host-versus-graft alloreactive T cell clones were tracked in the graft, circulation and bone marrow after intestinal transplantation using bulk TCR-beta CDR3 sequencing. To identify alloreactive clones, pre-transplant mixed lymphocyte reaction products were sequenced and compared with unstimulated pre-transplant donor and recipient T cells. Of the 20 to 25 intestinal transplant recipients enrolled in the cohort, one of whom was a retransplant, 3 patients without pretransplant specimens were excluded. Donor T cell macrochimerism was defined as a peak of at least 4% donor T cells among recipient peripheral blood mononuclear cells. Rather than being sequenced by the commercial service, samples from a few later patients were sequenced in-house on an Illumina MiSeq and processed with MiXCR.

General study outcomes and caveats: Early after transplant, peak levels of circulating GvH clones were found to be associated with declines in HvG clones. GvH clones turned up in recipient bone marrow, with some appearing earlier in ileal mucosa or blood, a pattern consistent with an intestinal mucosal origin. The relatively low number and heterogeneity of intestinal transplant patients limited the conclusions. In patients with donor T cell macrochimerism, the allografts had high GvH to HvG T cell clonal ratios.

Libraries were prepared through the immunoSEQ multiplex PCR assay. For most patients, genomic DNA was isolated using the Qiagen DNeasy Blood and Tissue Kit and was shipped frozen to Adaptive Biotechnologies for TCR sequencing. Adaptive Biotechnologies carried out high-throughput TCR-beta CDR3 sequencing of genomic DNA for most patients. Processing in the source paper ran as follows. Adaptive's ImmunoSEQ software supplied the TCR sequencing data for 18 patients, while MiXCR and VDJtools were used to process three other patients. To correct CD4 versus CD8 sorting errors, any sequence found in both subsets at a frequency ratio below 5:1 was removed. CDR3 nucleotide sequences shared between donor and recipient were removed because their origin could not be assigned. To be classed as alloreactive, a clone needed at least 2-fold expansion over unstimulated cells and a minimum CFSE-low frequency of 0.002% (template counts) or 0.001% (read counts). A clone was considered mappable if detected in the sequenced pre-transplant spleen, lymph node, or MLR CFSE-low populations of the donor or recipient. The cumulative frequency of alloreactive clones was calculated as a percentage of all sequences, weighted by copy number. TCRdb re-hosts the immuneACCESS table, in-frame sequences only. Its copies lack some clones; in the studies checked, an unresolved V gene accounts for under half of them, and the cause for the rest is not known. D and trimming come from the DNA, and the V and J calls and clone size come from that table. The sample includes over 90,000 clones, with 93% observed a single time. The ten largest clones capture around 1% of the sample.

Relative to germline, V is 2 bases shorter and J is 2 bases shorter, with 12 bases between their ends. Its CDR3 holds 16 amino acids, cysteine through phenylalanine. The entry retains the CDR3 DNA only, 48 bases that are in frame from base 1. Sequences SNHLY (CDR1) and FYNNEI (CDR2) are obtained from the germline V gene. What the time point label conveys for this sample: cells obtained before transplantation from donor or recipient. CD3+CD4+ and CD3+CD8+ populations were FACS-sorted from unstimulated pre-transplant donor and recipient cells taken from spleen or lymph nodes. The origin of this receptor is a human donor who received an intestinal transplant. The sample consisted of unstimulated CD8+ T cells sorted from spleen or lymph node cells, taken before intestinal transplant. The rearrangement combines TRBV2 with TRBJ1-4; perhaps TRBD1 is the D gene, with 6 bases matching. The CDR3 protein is CASSEPRQATNEKLFF. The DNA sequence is TGTGCCAGCAGTGAACCCCGACAGGCGACTAATGAAAAACTGTTTTTT.